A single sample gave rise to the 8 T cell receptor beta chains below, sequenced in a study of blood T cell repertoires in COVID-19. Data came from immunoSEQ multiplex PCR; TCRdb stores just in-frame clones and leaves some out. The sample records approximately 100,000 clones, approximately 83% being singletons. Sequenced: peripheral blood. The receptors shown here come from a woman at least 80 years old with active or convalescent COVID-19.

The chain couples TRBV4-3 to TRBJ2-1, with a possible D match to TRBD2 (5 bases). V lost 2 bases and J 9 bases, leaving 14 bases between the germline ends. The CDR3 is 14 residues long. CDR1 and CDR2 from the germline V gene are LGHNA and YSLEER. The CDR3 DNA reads TGCGCCAGCAGCCAACGACTATTCGGCATTGAGCAGTTCTTC. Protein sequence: CASSQRLFGIEQFF.

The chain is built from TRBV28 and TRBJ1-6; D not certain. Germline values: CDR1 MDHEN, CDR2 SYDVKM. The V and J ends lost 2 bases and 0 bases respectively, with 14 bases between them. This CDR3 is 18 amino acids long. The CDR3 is CASSLPGKSRSYNSPLHF. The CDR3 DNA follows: TGTGCCAGCAGTTTACCGGGGAAATCCCGCTCCTATAATTCACCCCTCCACTTT.

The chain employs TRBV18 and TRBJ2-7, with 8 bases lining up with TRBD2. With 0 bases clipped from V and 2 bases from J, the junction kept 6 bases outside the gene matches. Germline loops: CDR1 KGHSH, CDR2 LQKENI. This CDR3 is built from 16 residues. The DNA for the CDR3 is TGTGCCAGCTCACCACCTAAACGCGGGGGGACCTACGAGCAGTACTTC. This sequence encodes CASSPPKRGGTYEQYF.

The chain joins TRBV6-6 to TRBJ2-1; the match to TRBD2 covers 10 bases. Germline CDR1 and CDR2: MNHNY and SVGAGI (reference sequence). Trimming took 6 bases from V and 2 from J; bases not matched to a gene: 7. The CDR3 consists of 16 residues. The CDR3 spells CASSSPSGSTYNEQFF. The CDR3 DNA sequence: TGTGCCAGCAGCTCGCCTAGCGGGAGCACCTACAATGAGCAGTTCTTC.

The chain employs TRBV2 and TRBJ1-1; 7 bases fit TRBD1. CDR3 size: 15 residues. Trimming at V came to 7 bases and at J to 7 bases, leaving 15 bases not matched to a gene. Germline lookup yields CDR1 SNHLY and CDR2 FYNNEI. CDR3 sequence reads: CASIRAQGFGGEAFF. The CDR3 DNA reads TGTGCCAGCATTCGAGCACAGGGGTTTGGGGGTGAAGCTTTCTTT.

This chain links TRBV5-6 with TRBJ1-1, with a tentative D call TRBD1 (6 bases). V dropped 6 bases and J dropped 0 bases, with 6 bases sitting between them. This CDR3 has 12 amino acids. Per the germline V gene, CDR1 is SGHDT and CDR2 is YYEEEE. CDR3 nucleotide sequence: TGTGCCAGCACAGGGGTGAACACTGAAGCTTTCTTT. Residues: CASTGVNTEAFF.

The CDR3 coding sequence is TGTGCCAGCAGTGGACTAGCGTGGTCCGGGGAGCTGTTTTTT. Its protein product is CASSGLAWSGELFF. The chain links TRBV7-2 to TRBJ2-2; the match to TRBD2 covers 9 bases. V shed 6 bases and J 6 bases; nucleotides not matched to a gene: 5. CDR3 length equals 14 residues. Germline values: CDR1 SGHTA, CDR2 FQGNSA. Complete variable domain (other parts from reference TRBV7-2 and TRBJ2-2): GAGVSQSPSNKVTEKGKDVELRCDPISGHTALYWYRQSLGQGLEFLIYFQGNSAPDKSGLPSDRFSAERTGGSVSTLTIQRTQQEDSAVYLCASSGLAWSGELFFGEGSRLTVL.

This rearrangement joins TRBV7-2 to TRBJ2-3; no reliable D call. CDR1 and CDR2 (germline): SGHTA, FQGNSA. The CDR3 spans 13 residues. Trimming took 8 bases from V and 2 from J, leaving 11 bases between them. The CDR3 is CASAPSYTDTQYF. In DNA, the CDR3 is TGTGCCAGCGCCCCGTCCTACACAGATACGCAGTATTTT.